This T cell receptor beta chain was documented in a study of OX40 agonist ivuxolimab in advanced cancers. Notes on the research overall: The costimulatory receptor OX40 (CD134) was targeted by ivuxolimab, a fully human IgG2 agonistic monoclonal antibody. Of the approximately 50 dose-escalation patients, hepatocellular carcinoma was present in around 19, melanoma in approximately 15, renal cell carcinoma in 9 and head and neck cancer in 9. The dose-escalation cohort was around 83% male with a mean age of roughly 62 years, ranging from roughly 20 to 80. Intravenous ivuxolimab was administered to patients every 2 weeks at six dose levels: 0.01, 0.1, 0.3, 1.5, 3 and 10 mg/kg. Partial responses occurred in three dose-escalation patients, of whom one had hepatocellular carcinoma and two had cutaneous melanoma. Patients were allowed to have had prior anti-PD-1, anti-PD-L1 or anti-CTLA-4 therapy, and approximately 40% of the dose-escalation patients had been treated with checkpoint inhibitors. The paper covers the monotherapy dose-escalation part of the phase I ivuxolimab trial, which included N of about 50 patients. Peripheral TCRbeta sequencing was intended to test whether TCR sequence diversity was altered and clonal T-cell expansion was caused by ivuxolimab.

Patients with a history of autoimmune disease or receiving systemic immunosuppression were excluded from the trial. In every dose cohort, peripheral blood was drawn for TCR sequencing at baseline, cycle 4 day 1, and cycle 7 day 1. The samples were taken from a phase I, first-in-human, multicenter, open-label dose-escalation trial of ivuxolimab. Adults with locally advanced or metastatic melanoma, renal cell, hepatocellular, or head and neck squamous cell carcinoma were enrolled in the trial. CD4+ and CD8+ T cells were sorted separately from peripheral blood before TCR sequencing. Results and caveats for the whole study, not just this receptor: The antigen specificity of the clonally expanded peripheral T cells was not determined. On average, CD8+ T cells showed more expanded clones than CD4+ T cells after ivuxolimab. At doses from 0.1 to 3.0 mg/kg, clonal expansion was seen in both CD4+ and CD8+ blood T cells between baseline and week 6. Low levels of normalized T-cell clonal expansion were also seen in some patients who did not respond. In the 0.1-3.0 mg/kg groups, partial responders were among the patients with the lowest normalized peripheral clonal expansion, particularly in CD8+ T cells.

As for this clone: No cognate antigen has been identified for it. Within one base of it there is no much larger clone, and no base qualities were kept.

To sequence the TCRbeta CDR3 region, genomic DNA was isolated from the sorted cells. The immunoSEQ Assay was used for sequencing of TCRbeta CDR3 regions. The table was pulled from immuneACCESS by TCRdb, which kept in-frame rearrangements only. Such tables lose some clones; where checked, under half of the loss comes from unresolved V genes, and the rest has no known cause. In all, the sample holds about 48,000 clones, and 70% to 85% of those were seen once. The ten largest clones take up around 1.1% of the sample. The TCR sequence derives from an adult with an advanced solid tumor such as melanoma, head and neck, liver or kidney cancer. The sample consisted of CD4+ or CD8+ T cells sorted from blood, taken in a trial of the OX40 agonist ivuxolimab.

CDR3 reads: CASSNRPGGGGRAFF. In nucleotide form, the sequence is TGTGCCAGCAGCAACCGACCAGGGGGCGGAGGGAGAGCTTTCTTT. This chain joins TRBV9 to TRBJ1-1, with 8 bases in between that match TRBD1. Based on the germline V gene, the CDR1 and CDR2 sequences are SGDLS and YYNGEE. The CDR3 runs 15 amino acids, cysteine and phenylalanine included. Only CDR3 DNA remains: 45 bases, in frame from the first base. The V end gives up 4 bases and the J end 10 bases, leaving 15 bases in the junction not matched to a gene.